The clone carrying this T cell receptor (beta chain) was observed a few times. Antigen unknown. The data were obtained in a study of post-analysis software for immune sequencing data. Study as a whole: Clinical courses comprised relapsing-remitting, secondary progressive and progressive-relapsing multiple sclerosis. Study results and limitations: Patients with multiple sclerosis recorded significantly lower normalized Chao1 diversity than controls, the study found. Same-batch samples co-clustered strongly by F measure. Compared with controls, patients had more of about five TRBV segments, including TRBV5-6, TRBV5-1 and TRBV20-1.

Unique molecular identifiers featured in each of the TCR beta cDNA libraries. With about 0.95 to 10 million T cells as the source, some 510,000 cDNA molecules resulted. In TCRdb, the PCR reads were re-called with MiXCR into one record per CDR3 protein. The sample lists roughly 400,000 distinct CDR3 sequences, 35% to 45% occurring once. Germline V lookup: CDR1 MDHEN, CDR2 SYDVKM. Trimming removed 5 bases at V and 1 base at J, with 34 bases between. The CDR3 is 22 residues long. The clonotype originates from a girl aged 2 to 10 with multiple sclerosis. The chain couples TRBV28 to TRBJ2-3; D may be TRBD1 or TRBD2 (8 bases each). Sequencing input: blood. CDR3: CASSTGGVRSGGPGTGTDTQYF. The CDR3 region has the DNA TGTGCCAGCAGTACAGGGGGTGTTCGAAGCGGGGGCCCGGGGACGGGCACAGATACGCAGTATTTT. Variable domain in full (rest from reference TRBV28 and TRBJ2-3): DVKVTQSSRYLVKRTGEKVFLECVQDMDHENMFWYRQDPGLGLRLIYFSYDVKMKEKGDIPEGYSVSREKKERFSLILESASTNQTSMYLCASSTGGVRSGGPGTGTDTQYFGPGTRLTVL.